This T cell receptor (beta chain) stems from a study of cytomegalovirus exposure and HLA in healthy donors. Study background: The same platform as the 500 to 700 first-cohort repertoires was used for the 95 to 150 validation repertoires, a later analysis reported.

Comment on this clone: Its cognate antigen is unknown.

The study, taken as a whole, reports: In the 130 or so validation repertoires, 94% of cluster scores exceeded 0, per a later analysis. In vitro confirmation showed a few CMV-associated chains to be CMV antigen specific.

This table comes from immunoSEQ multiplex PCR, and its TCRdb copy is limited to in-frame clones, with some not included. The sample carries 260,000 or so clones, around 90% recorded once. The donors were in the roughly 110-subject validation cohort; that cohort was separate from the approximately 700-subject first cohort. This clonotype was obtained from a woman aged 30 to 39 in good health and CMV-seronegative. Material for sequencing was PBMCs.

This CDR3 reads CASSLAGEAEQFF. The CDR3 DNA sequence: TGTGCCAGCAGCTTAGCGGGGGAGGCTGAGCAGTTCTTC. V and J are TRBV13 and TRBJ2-1; tentatively, D is TRBD2 (6 bases). From germline, CDR1 is PRHDT and CDR2 FYEKMQ (reference sequence). Trimming cost V 1 base and J 9 bases, with 10 bases left between them. This CDR3 comprises 13 residues.